These 17 T cell receptor beta chains share one sample of origin, sequenced in a study of blood T cell repertoires in COVID-19. The data were produced by immunoSEQ multiplex PCR, yet TCRdb's version contains in-frame clones alone and is incomplete. In the table there are around 190,000 clones, roughly nine tenths of which are singletons. Sequencing was done on a sample of peripheral blood. Receptor source: a man in his 70s with active or convalescent COVID-19.

This clone appeared a single time. V is TRBV7-8 and J is TRBJ2-3; perhaps TRBD1 as D (5 bases). The CDR3 is made up of 16 amino acids. Germline loops: CDR1 SGHVS, CDR2 FQNEAQ. V lost 2 bases to trimming and J lost 2 bases, with 14 bases between them. CDR3 bases: TGTGCCAGCAGCTTATTAACCAGGGTATCCACAGATACGCAGTATTTT. Its protein is CASSLLTRVSTDTQYF.

This chain links TRBV4-3 with TRBJ2-3; 8 bases are a match to TRBD1. CDR3 size: 15 residues. V lost 5 bases and J lost 3; bases outside the gene matches: 7. Germline CDR1 LGHNA, CDR2 YSLEER. The DNA of the CDR3 is TGCGCCAGCAGCTCCCGGACAGGGAAGACAGATACGCAGTATTTT. Protein: CASSSRTGKTDTQYF.

This clone was seen just once. The V gene is TRBV19, the J gene TRBJ2-3, with 10 nucleotides matching TRBD1. Trimming cost V 5 bases and J 4 bases; bases outside gene matches: 3. Germline V gene sequence: CDR1 LNHDA, CDR2 SQIVND (reference sequence). The CDR3 has 14 residues. In DNA, the CDR3 is TGTGCCAGTAGTGACAGGGGGCAAGCAGATACGCAGTATTTT. As protein: CASSDRGQADTQYF.

The CDR3 protein is CASSPSQGPGEKLFF. The DNA of the CDR3 is TGTGCCAGTAGTCCCAGCCAGGGGCCCGGTGAAAAACTGTTTTTT. The chain uses TRBV19 and TRBJ1-4; D is possibly TRBD1 (6 bases). V was clipped by 5 bases and J by 7 bases, with 17 bases between them. Germline V gives CDR1 LNHDA, CDR2 SQIVND (reference sequence). There are 15 residues in the CDR3.

The chain recombines TRBV7-2 with TRBJ1-5; D may be TRBD1 (5 bases). Germline loops: CDR1 SGHTA, CDR2 FQGNSA. V was cut by 3 bases and J by 3 bases, with 15 bases left in between. CDR3 length equals 16 residues. This CDR3 is CASSFLPDRDNQPQHF. The CDR3 nucleotides read TGTGCCAGCAGCTTCCTACCTGACAGAGACAATCAGCCCCAGCATTTT.

The V call is TRBV15, the J call TRBJ2-3; D possibly corresponds to TRBD2 (5 bases). The CDR3 runs to 14 residues. The V gene lost 0 bases and the J gene lost 4 bases, with 8 bases spanning the gap. Germline assignment: CDR1 LNHNV and CDR2 YYDKDF (reference sequence). For the CDR3, the DNA is TGTGCCACCAGCAGAGACGTACTAGCAGATACGCAGTATTTT. Protein: CATSRDVLADTQYF.

The chain is built from TRBV19 and TRBJ2-4; tentatively, D is TRBD1 (6 bases). Trimming removed 1 base from V and 7 bases from J, with 14 bases in between. This CDR3 is 15 amino acids long. CDR1 LNHDA and CDR2 SQIVND come from the germline V gene (reference sequence). The CDR3 nucleotides read TGTGCCAGTAGTATAGGTCAGGGGAGATTGAACATTCAGTACTTC. Translating gives CASSIGQGRLNIQYF.

The chain combines TRBV10-3 with TRBJ1-1; no definite D call. The V end was cut by 0 bases, the J end by 1 base, with 12 bases between. The CDR3 loop spans 16 amino acids. The germline CDR1 and CDR2 sequences are ENHRY and SYGVKD. CDR3 sequence reads: CAISESRRLQNTEAFF. In DNA, the CDR3 is TGTGCCATCAGTGAGTCGAGGCGGCTACAGAACACTGAAGCTTTCTTT.

The CDR3 here is CATGPQHF. DNA of the CDR3: TGTGCTACCGGGCCCCAGCATTTT. V gene TRBV6-6 combines with J gene TRBJ1-5; D is undetermined. Germline V CDR1 and CDR2: MNHNY, SVGAGI (reference sequence). This CDR3 region has 8 residues.

The gene calls are TRBV3-1 (or the pseudogene TRBV3-2) and TRBJ1-4; unclear D gene. The CDR3 runs 16 residues. Germline CDR1 LGHDT, CDR2 YNNKEL (reference sequence). Trimming removed 1 base at V and 7 bases at J, with 16 bases between. This CDR3 is CASSQAPSGYGEKLFF. Written as DNA, the CDR3 is TGTGCCAGCAGCCAAGCCCCCTCAGGCTATGGTGAAAAACTGTTTTTT.

V usage is TRBV19 and J usage is TRBJ1-5, with 7 bases that match TRBD1. From germline, CDR1 is LNHDA and CDR2 SQIVND (reference sequence). This CDR3 is built from 13 residues. J gave up 5 bases and V 3 bases, and 1 base lay outside the gene matches. CDR3 nucleotides: TGTGCCAGTAGTATTCAGGGGGATCAGCCCCAGCATTTT. This encodes CASSIQGDQPQHF.

Only a few counts were recorded for this clone. This sequence joins TRBV7-6 and TRBJ1-3; the D gene is possibly TRBD1 (6 bases). The CDR3 runs 15 residues. Trimming removed 5 bases at V and 0 bases at J, with 11 bases between. The germline V gene has CDR1 SGHVS and CDR2 FNYEAQ. CDR3 sequence: CASSANRDSGNTIYF. CDR3 sequence (DNA): TGTGCCAGCAGCGCTAACAGGGACTCTGGAAACACCATATATTTT.

The genes are TRBV27 and TRBJ2-7; 7 bases fit TRBD2. V lost 6 bases and J lost 3; bases outside the gene matches: 11. CDR3 length: 15 residues. CDR1 is MNHEY, CDR2 SMNVEV, per germline (reference sequence). The CDR3 loop reads CASSTLRDYLYEQYF. The CDR3 bases are TGTGCCAGCAGCACGCTCCGGGACTACCTCTACGAGCAGTACTTC.

As regards this clone: At one end the junction does not follow the germline gene, possibly because of a read error. The chain links TRBV11-2 to TRBJ2-4; TRBD2 agrees at 11 bases. Germline V gene sequence: CDR1 SGHAT, CDR2 FQNNGV. The CDR3 sequence is 17 residues long. CDR3 protein: CASSLDFSGRAINIQYF. CDR3 bases: TGTGCCAGCAGCTTAGATTTTAGCGGGAGGGCCATAAACATTCAGTACTTC.

The chain carries TRBV7-8 and TRBJ1-6; 9 nucleotides agree with TRBD1. V was pared by 5 bases and J by 7 bases, with 6 bases of the junction left unmatched. Germline values: CDR1 SGHVS, CDR2 FQNEAQ. The CDR3 covers 15 residues. As DNA, the CDR3 is TGTGCCAGCAGCCGGCGGACAGGGGAGAATTCACCCCTCCACTTT. It specifies CASSRRTGENSPLHF. The complete variable domain, with remaining parts taken from reference TRBV7-8 and TRBJ1-6, reads GAGVSQSPRYKVAKRGQDVALRCDPISGHVSLFWYQQALGQGPEFLTYFQNEAQLDKSGLPSDRFFAERPEGSVSTLKIQRTQQEDSAVYLCASSRRTGENSPLHFGNGTRLTVT.

The V and J genes are TRBV7-2 and TRBJ2-7; possibly TRBD2 for D (6 bases). Germline lookup yields CDR1 SGHTA and CDR2 FQGNSA. This CDR3 region has 13 residues. Deletions cut 5 bases from V and 6 bases from J, with 14 bases between. CDR3: CASSPGAGGEQYF. The CDR3 DNA reads as TGTGCCAGCAGCCCCGGAGCGGGCGGCGAGCAGTACTTC.

The J gene is TRBJ1-1, the V gene TRBV12-3 or TRBV12-4; D gene unclear. The CDR3 spans 13 residues. Between the trimmed V and J ends, which lost 1 base and 4 bases, there was a span of 7 bases. The CDR3 DNA is TGTGCCAGCAGTTTAGGTCCCGGCACTGAAGCTTTCTTT. Protein sequence: CASSLGPGTEAFF.